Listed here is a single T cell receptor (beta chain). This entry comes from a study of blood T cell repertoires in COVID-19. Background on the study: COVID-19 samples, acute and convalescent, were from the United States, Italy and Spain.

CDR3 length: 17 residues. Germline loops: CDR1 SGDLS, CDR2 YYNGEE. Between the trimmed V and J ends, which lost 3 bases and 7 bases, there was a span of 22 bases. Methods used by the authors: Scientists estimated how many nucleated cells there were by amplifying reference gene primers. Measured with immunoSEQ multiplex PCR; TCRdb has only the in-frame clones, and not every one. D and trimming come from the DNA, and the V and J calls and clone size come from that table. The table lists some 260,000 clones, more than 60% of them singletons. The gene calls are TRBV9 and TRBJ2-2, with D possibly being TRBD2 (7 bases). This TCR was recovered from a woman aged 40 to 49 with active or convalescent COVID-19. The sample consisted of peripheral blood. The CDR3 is CASSAVTKGGLIGELFF. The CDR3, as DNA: TGTGCCAGCAGCGCAGTTACGAAGGGGGGGCTCATCGGGGAGCTGTTTTTT. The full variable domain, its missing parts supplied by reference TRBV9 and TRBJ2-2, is DSGVTQTPKHLITATGQRVTLRCSPRSGDLSVYWYQQSLDQGLQFLIQYYNGEERAKGNILERFSAQQFPDLHSELNLSSLELGDSALYFCASSAVTKGGLIGELFFGEGSRLTVL.